Presented here are 2 T cell receptor beta chains from one specimen sequenced in a study of neurological immune-mediated disorders (dated by TCRdb to between 2018 and 2021). The time point label on this specimen signifies: longitudinal time-point 1 (baseline). Libraries were prepared through 5' RACE. The instrument was an Illumina HiSeq 2500. Clones were called with MiXCR by TCRdb after fastp trimmed the public reads at Q25, and only in-frame beta chains were retained. Each entry merges the rows of one CDR3 protein and shows their most common DNA and genes. In all, the sample holds around 69,000 distinct CDR3 sequences, and roughly 10% of those were seen once. 8.5% to 10% of the sample belongs to the ten largest clones. Sequencing input: PBMCs. These receptors were taken from a man aged 25-40 years in good health.

This clonotype has at least ten counts. The chain recombines TRBV28 with TRBJ2-5; no firm D call. The ends were cut back, 3 bases at V and 2 bases at J, with 10 bases in the middle. The CDR3 sequence is 14 residues long. Per germline, CDR1 MDHEN and CDR2 SYDVKM. This CDR3 reads CASSFVGSQETQYF. CDR3 nucleotide sequence: TGTGCCAGCAGTTTCGTGGGCAGTCAAGAGACCCAGTACTTC.

This clonotype was counted at least ten times. The genes are TRBV20-1 and TRBJ1-5; D perhaps matches TRBD1 (6 bases). CDR1 is DFQATT, CDR2 SNEGSKA, per germline (reference sequence). Trimming left V 2 bases short and J 3 bases short, with 14 bases between. CDR3 size: 15 residues. CDR3 nucleotides: TGCAGTGCTAGATCTCTAAACAGGGCCAATCAGCCCCAGCATTTT. Translating it yields CSARSLNRANQPQHF.